A selection of T cell receptor beta chains follows, all from one sample in a study of control samples from healthy donors and cancer patients. The repertoire was sequenced with immunoSEQ multiplex PCR; TCRdb's copy has only in-frame clones and lacks some. The data contain some 120,000 clones, approximately 84% of them seen just once; the ten biggest clones take up around 2%. Sample: blood. The receptors originated from a man between 18 and 35 years old in good health. Both conserved end residues are part of each CDR3. The D gene is left open where the match is weak. The size entry is marked missing in some rows and otherwise reads once, few, many or a size class.

CASRPTGAGNTIYF | TGTGCCAGCAGACCAACAGGGGCTGGAAACACCATATATTTT | TRBJ1-3 | TRBD1 | - | TRBV6-6
CASRLRDSLNEKLFF | TGCGCCAGCAGACTCCGGGACAGCCTCAATGAAAAACTGTTTTTT | TRBJ1-4 | TRBD1 | - | TRBV5-1
CASSPRTGELFF | TGTGCCAGCTCACCGAGGACCGGGGAGCTGTTTTTT | TRBJ2-2 | - | - | TRBV18
CASRSGRENTEAFF | TGTGCCAGCAGGTCTGGACGGGAGAACACTGAAGCTTTCTTT | TRBJ1-1 | - | - | TRBV6-4
CASSQGAGGNYGYTF | TGTGCCAGCAGCCAAGGGGCAGGGGGGAACTATGGCTACACCTTC | TRBJ1-2 | TRBD1 | once | TRBV14
CASSTRAGENEKLFF | TGTGCCAGCAGTACTAGAGCGGGGGAAAATGAAAAACTGTTTTTT | TRBJ1-4 | - | - | TRBV6-6
CASSTDRVGTQYF | TGTGCCAGTAGTACCGACAGGGTCGGGACGCAGTATTTT | TRBJ2-3 | TRBD1 | - | TRBV19
CASSLPGQGQAYEQYF | TGTGCCAGCAGCTTACCGGGACAGGGCCAAGCCTACGAGCAGTACTTC | TRBJ2-7 | TRBD1 | - | TRBV5-4
CASSQGMGARNQPQHF | TGTGCCAGCAGCCAGGGGATGGGGGCTCGCAATCAGCCCCAGCATTTT | TRBJ1-5 | - | - | TRBV3-1/TRBV3-2
CASSVAGAFYEQYF | TGTGCCAGTAGCGTAGCGGGAGCGTTCTACGAGCAGTACTTC | TRBJ2-7 | TRBD2 | - | TRBV19
CASSLGGQFESLNQPQHF | TGTGCCAGCAGCTTAGGGGGACAGTTCGAATCCCTCAATCAGCCCCAGCATTTT | TRBJ1-5 | TRBD1 | - | TRBV11-2
CASTHWGQGEGAFF | TGTGCCAGTACCCACTGGGGGCAGGGCGAAGGAGCTTTCTTT | TRBJ1-1 | - | once | TRBV19
CASSDGLADPYEQYF | TGTGCCAGCAGCGACGGACTAGCGGACCCCTACGAGCAGTACTTC | TRBJ2-7 | TRBD2 | - | TRBV14
CASSTESFGLAGLYNEQFF | TGCGCCAGCAGCACGGAATCCTTTGGACTAGCGGGCCTATACAATGAGCAGTTCTTC | TRBJ2-1 | TRBD2 | - | TRBV5-1
CASSDPDRANTEAFF | TGCGCCAGCAGTGATCCGGACAGGGCGAACACTGAAGCTTTCTTT | TRBJ1-1 | TRBD1 | - | TRBV5-1
CASSLAGRTYSGTIYF | TGTGCCAGCAGCCTAGCGGGGCGGACCTATAGTGGCACCATATATTTT | TRBJ1-3 | - | - | TRBV14
CASSPQSSYNSPLHF | TGTGCCAGCTCACCACAAAGCTCCTATAATTCACCCCTCCACTTT | TRBJ1-6 | - | once | TRBV18
CAWTGGSYNEQFF | TGTGCCTGGACGGGAGGCTCCTACAATGAGCAGTTCTTC | TRBJ2-1 | TRBD2 | - | TRBV30
CATSRDQQTEAFF | TGTGCCACCAGCAGAGATCAGCAGACTGAAGCTTTCTTT | TRBJ1-1 | - | few | TRBV15
CASSLGTGATYEQYF | TGTGCCAGCAGCTTAGGGACAGGGGCCACTTACGAGCAGTACTTC | TRBJ2-7 | TRBD1 | - | TRBV11-3
CASSRQVSEREQFF | TGTGCCAGCAGCCGACAGGTGTCCGAACGGGAGCAGTTCTTC | TRBJ2-1 | - | - | TRBV28
CATKQGTSNQPQHF | TGTGCCACGAAACAGGGAACGAGCAATCAGCCCCAGCATTTT | TRBJ1-5 | - | - | TRBV19
CASSPTWVGASGSYNSPLHF | TGTGCCAGCTCACCAACCTGGGTGGGGGCTTCGGGCTCCTATAATTCACCCCTCCACTTT | TRBJ1-6 | - | - | TRBV18
CASSPNNRAEAFF | TGTGCCAGCTCACCGAACAACAGGGCTGAAGCTTTCTTT | TRBJ1-1 | - | - | TRBV18
CASSISQTPYSNQPQHF | TGTGCCAGTAGTATAAGCCAAACGCCCTATAGCAATCAGCCCCAGCATTTT | TRBJ1-5 | - | - | TRBV19
CASSLVQGAGEQYF | TGTGCCAGCAGCTTAGTTCAGGGGGCCGGAGAGCAGTACTTC | TRBJ2-7 | TRBD1 | - | TRBV7-8
CASSQVLTDTQYF | TGTGCCAGCAGCCAAGTTTTGACAGATACGCAGTATTTT | TRBJ2-3 | - | - | TRBV3-1/TRBV3-2
CASSTIAEQFF | TGTGCCAGCAGTACCATCGCTGAGCAGTTCTTC | TRBJ2-1 | - | - | TRBV12-3/TRBV12-4
CASSLSGVTGSGYTF | TGTGCCAGCAGTTTATCGGGAGTGACAGGGAGTGGCTACACCTTC | TRBJ1-2 | TRBD1 | - | TRBV27
CASSLSGGVTEAFF | TGTGCCAGCAGCCTCTCGGGGGGGGTAACTGAAGCTTTCTTT | TRBJ1-1 | - | - | TRBV2
CASSWGDRTEAFF | TGCGCCAGCAGCTGGGGGGACAGGACTGAAGCTTTCTTT | TRBJ1-1 | TRBD1 | - | TRBV5-1
CASSESAENPYNEQFF | TGCGCCAGCAGTGAGTCAGCGGAAAACCCCTACAATGAGCAGTTCTTC | TRBJ2-1 | - | - | TRBV10-1
CASSQGTGESDEAFF | TGCGCCAGCAGCCAAGGGACAGGGGAGAGCGATGAAGCTTTCTTT | TRBJ1-1 | TRBD1 | - | TRBV4-1
CAWSVGTEAFF | TGTGCCTGGAGTGTAGGTACTGAAGCTTTCTTT | TRBJ1-1 | - | - | TRBV30
CASIDGGLNTEAFF | TGTGCCAGCATAGATGGGGGACTTAACACTGAAGCTTTCTTT | TRBJ1-1 | - | - | TRBV2